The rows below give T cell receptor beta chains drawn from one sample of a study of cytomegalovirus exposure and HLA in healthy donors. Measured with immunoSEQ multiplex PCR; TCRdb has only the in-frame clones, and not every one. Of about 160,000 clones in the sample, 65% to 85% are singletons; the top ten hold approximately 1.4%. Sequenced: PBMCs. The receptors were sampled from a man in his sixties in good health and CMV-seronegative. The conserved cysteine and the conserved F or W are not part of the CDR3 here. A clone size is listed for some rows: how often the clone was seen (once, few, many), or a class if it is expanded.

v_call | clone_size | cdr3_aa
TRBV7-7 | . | ASSIRLAGVNEQF
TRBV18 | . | ASSPGGQENEKLF
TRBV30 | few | AWSVQLAGFYEQY
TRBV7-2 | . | ASSLVSNIGNTIY
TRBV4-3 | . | ASSPGTAGGYTQY
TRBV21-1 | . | ASSKCGETAEETQY
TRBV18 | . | ASSPRLAGGSYEQY
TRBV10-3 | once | AISASSGGPYHEQY
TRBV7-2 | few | ASSLGGSRSYEQY
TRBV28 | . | ASSFTWSRTAF
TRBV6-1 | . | ASIHRVGEQF
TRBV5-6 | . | ASSLQGISTQTQY
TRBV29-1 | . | SVESLGGSQY
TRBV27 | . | ASSLSFLVPTGELF
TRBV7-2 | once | ASRSQAGRGTDTQY
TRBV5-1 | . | ASGTGPNTEAF
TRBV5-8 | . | ASSLWAGRSSGNTIY
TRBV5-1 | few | ASAEGGYMNTEAF
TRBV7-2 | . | ASSLGALPDTQY
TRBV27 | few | ASSLRGWTEAF
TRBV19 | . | ASTGTGRGQPQH
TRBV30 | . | AWTLRTGVTDTQY
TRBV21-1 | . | ASSKFLESGNEQF
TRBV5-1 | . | ASSLTGAEQY
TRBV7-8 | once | ASSFGRGASVEQF
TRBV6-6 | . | ASSPMSSYGYT
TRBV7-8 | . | ASSFNRAPGELF
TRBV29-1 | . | SVLQAAGANVLT
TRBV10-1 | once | ASSPGTDLTYEQY
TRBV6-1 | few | ASSQTQVYGYT
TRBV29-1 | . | SVGQSGSSYNEQF
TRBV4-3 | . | ASSQDWLAGNNEQF
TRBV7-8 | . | ASSLVGSGGNLYNEQF
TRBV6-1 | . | ASTITSLAVYEQY
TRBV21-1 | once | ASNWTGNEKLF
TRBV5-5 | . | ASSVTSGRVGLADTQY
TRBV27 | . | ASSSRGHMNTEAF
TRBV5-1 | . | ASSADRIAEHNEQF
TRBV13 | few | ASSLGRGLDQPQH
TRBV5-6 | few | ASSLARSPYEQY
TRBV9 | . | ASSVGQFGEKLF
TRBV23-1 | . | ASSQLRASGRNEQF
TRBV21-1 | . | ASSIPRDIANYGYT
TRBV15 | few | ATSRDPQGLHEQY
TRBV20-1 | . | SARDPREQF
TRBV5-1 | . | ASSLSQGLNTQY
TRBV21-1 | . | ASSRPSSPLH
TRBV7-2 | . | ASSLSSTGEGYGYT
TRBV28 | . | ASSLIGGVVAEAF